This T cell receptor (beta chain) was observed in a study of Tregs in tolerant kidney transplant recipients. Study-level findings and limits: Antigen-driven expansion was suggested because donor-specific Tregs expanded more than all Tregs in tolerant patients.

Remarks on this clone: What it recognizes is unknown.

The repertoire was sequenced with immunoSEQ multiplex PCR; TCRdb's copy has only in-frame clones and lacks some. This table holds tens of thousands of clones, approximately 93% found once. CDR3 length: 17 amino acids. The germline CDR1 and CDR2 sequences are LGHNA and YSLEER. V was clipped by 4 bases and J by 0 bases, with 17 bases between them. Recipients received nonmyeloablative bone marrow transplants from related graft donors, with transient mixed chimerism. This chain connects TRBV4-3 to TRBJ2-3; a weak D match, TRBD1 (7 bases). The sequence derives from a human patient who received a combined kidney and bone marrow transplant. The graft donor may be the source of some T cells. Specimen: CD4+ T cells from blood (PBMCs), collected 12 months after the transplant. This CDR3 reads CASSPNPQGTSTDTQYF. The CDR3 nucleotides read TGCGCCAGCAGCCCAAACCCACAGGGGACTAGCACAGATACGCAGTATTTT.